Below, 13 T cell receptor beta chains from the same sample are listed, as sequenced in a study of graft-versus-host responses after intestinal transplantation. The table came from immunoSEQ multiplex PCR; TCRdb's copy has only in-frame clones and leaves some out. This repertoire shows around 93,000 clones, around 90% found once; its top ten account for around 5.8%. No antigens are known for them. Source: unstimulated CD8+ T cells sorted from spleen or lymph node cells, taken before intestinal transplant. All receptors derive from a human donor who received an intestinal transplant.

The chain links TRBV18 to TRBJ2-7; 7 bases fit TRBD1. V lost 3 bases to trimming and J lost 2 bases; unmatched junction nucleotides: 7. Germline CDR1 is KGHSH and CDR2 is LQKENI. The CDR3 has 15 residues. CDR3 residues: CASSPGQEETYEQYF. Here the CDR3 DNA reads TGTGCCAGCTCACCCGGACAGGAGGAGACCTACGAGCAGTACTTC. Using reference TRBV18 and TRBJ2-7 for the parts outside the CDR3, the full variable domain is NAGVMQNPRHLVRRRGQEARLRCSPMKGHSHVYWYRQLPEEGLKFMVYLQKENIIDESGMPKERFSAEFPKEGPSILRIQQVVRGDSAAYFCASSPGQEETYEQYFGPGTRLTVT.

In nucleotides, the CDR3 is TGCAGCGTTGACGTAGGAGAGTCCTACGAGCAGTACTTC. The encoded protein is CSVDVGESYEQYF. The genes are TRBV29-1 and TRBJ2-7; D gene uncertain. Germline values: CDR1 SQVTM, CDR2 ANQGSEA. V lost 3 bases and J 1 base, leaving 10 bases between the germline ends. The CDR3 length is 13 residues.

The chain joins TRBV27 to TRBJ2-1; maybe TRBD2 (5 bases). The ends were cut back, 4 bases at V and 8 bases at J, with 9 bases in the middle. This CDR3 region has 12 residues. The germline V gene has CDR1 MNHEY and CDR2 SMNVEV (reference sequence). CDR3 in amino acids: CASSYGNDEQFF. The CDR3 DNA reads TGTGCCAGCAGTTACGGGAACGATGAGCAGTTCTTC.

The rearrangement joins TRBV12-2 to TRBJ2-2; the DNA was not compared with TRBD1, the D call given in the table. TRBV12-2 constitutes a pseudogene. There are 14 residues in the CDR3. The CDR3 is CASRQTGNTGELFF. CDR3 sequence (DNA): TGTGCAAGTCGGCAGACAGGGAACACCGGGGAGCTGTTTTTT.

The chain employs TRBV9 and TRBJ2-3; 11 positions agree with TRBD1. CDR1 is SGDLS and CDR2 is YYNGEE in the germline V gene. This CDR3 is 16 amino acids long. The junction had 9 bases not matched to a gene; V was cut back by 4 bases and J by 5 bases. CDR3 sequence (DNA): TGTGCCAGCAGCCACCGGGGGACAGGGGGACTAGATACGCAGTATTTT. It codes for CASSHRGTGGLDTQYF.

This chain uses TRBV9 with TRBJ1-2; D is unclear. Germline CDR1 and CDR2: SGDLS and YYNGEE. The CDR3 totals 15 residues. V dropped 4 bases and J dropped 1 base, with 14 bases sitting between them. CDR3 in amino acids: CASSYVGGNNYGYTF. The CDR3 DNA follows: TGTGCCAGCAGCTACGTGGGAGGAAATAACTATGGCTACACCTTC.

V usage is TRBV9 and J usage is TRBJ1-2, with a weak D call TRBD1 (6 bases). This CDR3 has 11 amino acids. The V end was cut by 8 bases, the J end by 2 bases, with 7 bases between. Per the germline V gene, CDR1 is SGDLS and CDR2 is YYNGEE. CDR3 in amino acids: CASGQNYGYTF. The CDR3 DNA is TGTGCCAGTGGACAGAACTATGGCTACACCTTC.

The CDR3 here is CASSLFWGYEQYF. As DNA, the CDR3 is TGTGCCAGCAGCTTATTTTGGGGGTACGAGCAGTACTTC. This chain uses TRBV7-2 with TRBJ2-7, with D possibly being TRBD1 or TRBD2 (5 bases each). The germline V and J ends were trimmed by 2 bases and 4 bases, with 9 bases remaining between them. Germline CDR1 reads SGHTA; CDR2 reads FQGNSA. CDR3 size: 13 residues. Combining the CDR3 with reference TRBV7-2 and TRBJ2-7 gives the whole variable domain GAGVSQSPSNKVTEKGKDVELRCDPISGHTALYWYRQSLGQGLEFLIYFQGNSAPDKSGLPSDRFSAERTGGSVSTLTIQRTQQEDSAVYLCASSLFWGYEQYFGPGTRLTVT.

For this clone: Other nucleotide sequences in the sample specify the same CDR3. The chain joins TRBV5-4 to TRBJ1-1; no firm D call. Germline values: CDR1 SGHNT, CDR2 YYREEE (reference sequence). V was clipped by 5 bases and J by 1 base, with 6 bases between them. The CDR3 sequence is 12 residues long. In DNA, the CDR3 is TGTGCCAGCAGTTTAGCGAACACTGAAGCTTTCTTT. Its protein is CASSLANTEAFF.

The rearrangement joins TRBV4-2 to TRBJ1-1; D remains unclear. The CDR3 totals 15 residues. Germline values: CDR1 LGHNA, CDR2 YNFKEQ. V was clipped by 2 bases and J by 5 bases, with 15 bases between them. The CDR3 DNA reads TGTGCCAGCAGCCAACTATACAAAGATGGGACTGAAGCTTTCTTT. It is translated as CASSQLYKDGTEAFF.

This clone is medium-sized (0.01 to 0.1%) by share. The chain recombines TRBV7-2 with TRBJ2-7; no clear D. This CDR3 has 19 residues. Germline CDR1 and CDR2: SGHTA and FQGNSA. V was trimmed by 2 bases and J by 3 bases, leaving 26 bases between them. The CDR3 nucleotides are TGTGCCAGCAGCTTAATTGGGTGGGTCTTAGACCGAACTAACTACGAGCAGTACTTC. Translated, it gives CASSLIGWVLDRTNYEQYF.

This chain joins TRBV4-2 and TRBJ1-1; no reliable D call. CDR1 is LGHNA, CDR2 YNFKEQ, per germline. The CDR3 is made up of 14 amino acids. V was pared by 2 bases and J by 4 bases, with 11 bases between. The CDR3 bases are TGTGCCAGCAGCCAAATGGACCTCTCCACTGAAGCTTTCTTT. Translated, it gives CASSQMDLSTEAFF.

This rearrangement joins TRBV27 to TRBJ2-7; D remains unclear. This CDR3 region has 15 residues. Germline CDR1 is MNHEY and CDR2 is SMNVEV (reference sequence). V gave up 2 bases and J gave up 5 bases, with 16 bases separating them. CDR3 bases: TGTGCCAGCAGTTTACGGGTCCACAAACGGGACGAGCAGTACTTC. Translated: CASSLRVHKRDEQYF.